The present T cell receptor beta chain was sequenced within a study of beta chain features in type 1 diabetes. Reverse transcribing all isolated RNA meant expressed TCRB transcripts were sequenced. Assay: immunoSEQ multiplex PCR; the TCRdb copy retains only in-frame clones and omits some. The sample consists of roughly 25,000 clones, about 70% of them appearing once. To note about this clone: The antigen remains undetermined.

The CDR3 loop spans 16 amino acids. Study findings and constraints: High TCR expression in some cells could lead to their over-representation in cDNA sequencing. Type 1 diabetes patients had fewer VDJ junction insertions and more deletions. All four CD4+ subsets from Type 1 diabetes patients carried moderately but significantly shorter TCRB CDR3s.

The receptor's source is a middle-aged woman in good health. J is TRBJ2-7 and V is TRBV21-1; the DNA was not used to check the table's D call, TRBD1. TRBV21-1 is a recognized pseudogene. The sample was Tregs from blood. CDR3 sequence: CASSKGDRGWSYEQYF. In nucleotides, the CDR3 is TGTGCCAGCAGCAAAGGAGACAGGGGGTGGTCCTACGAGCAGTACTTC.